The rows below give T cell receptor beta chains drawn from one sample of a study of blood T cell repertoires in COVID-19. Measured with immunoSEQ multiplex PCR; TCRdb has only the in-frame clones, and not every one. The table lists 35,000 to 50,000 clones, 88% of them singletons. Sample: peripheral blood. Every receptor here comes from a human donor in a cohort sampled during active COVID-19. Each CDR3 is given with its conserved first and last residue. A D gene is named only where the DNA matches it firmly. A clone size is listed for some rows: how often the clone was seen (once, few, many), or a class if it is expanded.

V	size	J	D	CDR3	DNA
TRBV15	.	TRBJ2-5	.	CATSRVTVQETQYF	TGTGCCACCAGCAGAGTGACAGTCCAAGAGACCCAGTACTTC
TRBV5-1	.	TRBJ2-7	TRBD1	CASSLVGQGVGEQYF	TGCGCCAGCAGCTTGGTCGGACAGGGGGTAGGGGAGCAGTACTTC
TRBV2	.	TRBJ2-1	TRBD2	CASGLAGFREQFF	TGTGCCAGCGGGCTAGCGGGATTCCGCGAGCAGTTCTTC
TRBV7-9	.	TRBJ1-1	TRBD1	CASSPERTGVTEAFF	TGTGCCAGCAGCCCAGAACGAACAGGGGTAACTGAAGCTTTCTTT
TRBV27	.	TRBJ2-1	.	CASSLDWPSSYNEQFF	TGTGCCAGCAGTCTTGACTGGCCTTCCAGCTACAATGAGCAGTTCTTC
TRBV7-2	.	TRBJ2-7	.	CASSVYQDSYEQYF	TGTGCCAGCAGCGTGTACCAGGACAGCTACGAGCAGTACTTC
TRBV7-9	.	TRBJ2-7	TRBD1	CASSLSGTGYEQYF	TGTGCCAGCAGCTTATCCGGGACAGGCTACGAGCAGTACTTC
TRBV7-2	.	TRBJ2-7	TRBD2	CASSPREYEEQYF	TGTGCCAGCAGCCCGCGGGAGTACGAGGAGCAGTACTTC
TRBV5-1	.	TRBJ1-1	TRBD1	CASSLGSGTGGSRTEAFF	TGCGCCAGCAGCTTGGGTTCAGGGACAGGGGGCTCGAGGACTGAAGCTTTCTTT
TRBV10-3	.	TRBJ1-1	.	CAIRADWNTEAFF	TGTGCCATCAGAGCGGACTGGAACACTGAAGCTTTCTTT
TRBV28	.	TRBJ2-2	TRBD2	CASSSAGGGTGELFF	TGTGCCAGCAGTTCCGCGGGGGGGGGCACCGGGGAGCTGTTTTTT
TRBV5-4	once	TRBJ2-1	TRBD1	CASSVGQGPYNEQFF	TGTGCCAGCAGCGTGGGACAGGGGCCCTACAATGAGCAGTTCTTC
TRBV29-1	.	TRBJ1-1	TRBD1	CSVRERQGGTEAFF	TGCAGCGTTAGGGAGCGACAGGGAGGCACTGAAGCTTTCTTT
TRBV29-1	once	TRBJ1-1	.	CSAAPLGGFNLESEAFF	TGCAGCGCTGCACCCCTGGGGGGGTTTAATCTAGAATCGGAAGCTTTCTTT
TRBV4-1	.	TRBJ1-3	.	CASSQVGQGDTIYF	TGCGCCAGCAGCCAAGTGGGCCAAGGGGACACCATATATTTT
TRBV5-4	.	TRBJ1-2	.	CASSKQANYGYTF	TGTGCCAGCAGCAAACAGGCTAACTATGGCTACACCTTC
TRBV4-1	.	TRBJ1-2	.	CASSQEGGGVSRYTF	TGCGCCAGCAGCCAAGAGGGAGGGGGAGTCTCTCGCTACACCTTC
TRBV15	.	TRBJ1-3	TRBD1	CATSRDRAGGNTIYF	TGTGCCACCAGCAGGGACAGGGCTGGTGGAAACACCATATATTTT
TRBV18	.	TRBJ2-7	TRBD1	CASSLGTGRVSEQYF	TGTGCCAGCTCACTCGGGACAGGGAGGGTATCCGAGCAGTACTTC
TRBV5-6	once	TRBJ2-1	TRBD2	CASSYSISGRSYNEQFF	TGTGCCAGCAGCTATTCCATTAGCGGGAGATCCTACAATGAGCAGTTCTTC
TRBV6-5	few	TRBJ2-7	.	CASRPAYITGYEQYF	TGTGCCAGCAGGCCCGCTTATATAACAGGGTACGAGCAGTACTTC
TRBV9	.	TRBJ2-1	TRBD2	CASSVELTSGFNEQFF	TGTGCCAGCAGCGTAGAGTTGACTAGCGGTTTCAATGAGCAGTTCTTC
TRBV6-5	.	TRBJ2-7	TRBD1	CASSFKPGQGIEQYF	TGTGCCAGCAGTTTTAAGCCGGGACAGGGGATCGAGCAGTACTTC
TRBV4-3	.	TRBJ1-2	.	CASSQDVRDSGNYGYTF	TGCGCCAGCAGCCAAGATGTGAGGGACTCTGGCAACTATGGCTACACCTTC
TRBV7-8	.	TRBJ1-5	TRBD1	CASSLRGQGGQPQHF	TGTGCCAGCAGCTTAAGGGGACAGGGCGGGCAGCCCCAGCATTTT
TRBV6-5	.	TRBJ2-1	TRBD2	CASSYTAGEGEQFF	TGTGCCAGCAGTTACACTGCGGGAGAGGGTGAGCAGTTCTTC
TRBV27	.	TRBJ2-1	TRBD2	CASRERGGGSNEQFF	TGTGCCAGCCGAGAAAGGGGCGGGGGGTCGAATGAGCAGTTCTTC
TRBV30	.	TRBJ2-7	TRBD1	CAWRGGGTGAGEQYF	TGTGCCTGGAGGGGAGGCGGGACAGGGGCGGGTGAGCAGTACTTC
TRBV4-3	few	TRBJ2-7	TRBD2	CASSQIRGGSPGYEQYF	TGCGCCAGCAGCCAAATCCGGGGGGGCAGCCCGGGCTACGAGCAGTACTTC
TRBV2	.	TRBJ1-6	.	CASRVRGSNSPLHF	TGTGCCAGCAGGGTCAGGGGCTCCAATTCACCCCTCCACTTT
TRBV5-1	few	TRBJ1-1	.	CASSFNEGTEAFF	TGCGCCAGCAGCTTTAACGAGGGCACTGAAGCTTTCTTT
TRBV18	.	TRBJ1-1	TRBD1	CASSPETGVSIAFF	TGTGCCAGCTCACCAGAGACAGGGGTATCCATAGCTTTCTTT
TRBV6-2/TRBV6-3	.	TRBJ2-7	.	CASSYSPVYEQYF	TGTGCCAGCAGTTACTCCCCTGTGTACGAGCAGTACTTC
TRBV3-1/TRBV3-2	.	TRBJ2-2	TRBD2	CASSRPSGRKGRGAVF	TGTGCCAGCAGCCGCCCTAGCGGGAGGAAGGGACGGGGAGCTGTTTTT
TRBV9	.	TRBJ2-6	.	CASSVRRELEGNPFSGANVLTF	TGTGCCAGCAGCGTACGCCGCGAGTTGGAGGGAAACCCATTCTCTGGGGCCAACGTCCTGACTTTC
TRBV6-5	.	TRBJ1-1	TRBD1	CASSLEQGPHTEAFF	TGTGCCAGCAGTTTAGAACAGGGGCCCCACACTGAAGCTTTCTTT
TRBV3-1/TRBV3-2	.	TRBJ2-3	TRBD2	CASSQDPAGGADTQYF	TGTGCCAGCAGCCAAGATCCCGCGGGAGGTGCAGATACGCAGTATTTT
TRBV29-1	.	TRBJ2-3	TRBD2	CSVDRTSGSSTDTQYF	TGCAGCGTCGACCGGACTAGCGGGTCTAGCACAGATACGCAGTATTTT
TRBV5-1	.	TRBJ1-2	.	CASSLGSTNYGYTF	TGCGCCAGCAGCTTGGGCAGTACTAACTATGGCTACACCTTC
TRBV19	.	TRBJ2-7	TRBD1	CASSIGTGTHEQYF	TGTGCCAGTAGTATAGGGACAGGGACCCACGAGCAGTACTTC
TRBV6-5	.	TRBJ2-5	.	CASSYSYRQETQYF	TGTGCCAGCAGTTACTCGTACAGACAAGAGACCCAGTACTTC
TRBV7-9	.	TRBJ2-1	TRBD1	CASSLGGTGTLYNEQFF	TGTGCCAGCAGCTTAGGGGGGACAGGGACCTTATACAATGAGCAGTTCTTC
TRBV3-1/TRBV3-2	.	TRBJ2-1	.	CASSPLSYNEQFF	TGTGCCAGCAGCCCGTTATCTTACAATGAGCAGTTCTTC